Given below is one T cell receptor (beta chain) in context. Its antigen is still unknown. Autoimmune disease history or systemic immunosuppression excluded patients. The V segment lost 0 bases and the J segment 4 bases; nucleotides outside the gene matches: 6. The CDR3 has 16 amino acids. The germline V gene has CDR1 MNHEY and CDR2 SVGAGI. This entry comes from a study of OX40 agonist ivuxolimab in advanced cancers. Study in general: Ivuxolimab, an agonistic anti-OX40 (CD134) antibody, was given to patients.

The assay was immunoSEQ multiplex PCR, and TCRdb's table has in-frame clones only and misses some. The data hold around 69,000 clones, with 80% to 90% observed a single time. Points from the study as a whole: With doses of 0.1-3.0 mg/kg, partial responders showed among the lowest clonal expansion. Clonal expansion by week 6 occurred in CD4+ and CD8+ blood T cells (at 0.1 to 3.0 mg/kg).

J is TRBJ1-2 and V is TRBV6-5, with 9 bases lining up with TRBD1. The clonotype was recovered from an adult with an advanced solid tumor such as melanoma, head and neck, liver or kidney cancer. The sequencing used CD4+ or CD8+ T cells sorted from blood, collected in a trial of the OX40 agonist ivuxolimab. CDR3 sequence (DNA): TGTGCCAGCAGTTACTCGTCCCGGACAGGGGCCTATGGCTACACCTTC. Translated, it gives CASSYSSRTGAYGYTF.